The 14 T cell receptor beta chains given below trace back to one sample, sequenced in a study of tumor-infiltrating lymphocytes in localized non-small cell lung cancer. Clones were sequenced by immunoSEQ multiplex PCR, and TCRdb holds only the in-frame ones, with some missing. The table has 10,000 or so clones, 72% seen once. Specimen: lung tumor tissue. The origin of the receptors is a human donor with non-small cell lung cancer.

This chain joins TRBV7-2 and TRBJ2-7; 9 bases map to TRBD1. CDR3 length equals 16 residues. V lost 1 base, J lost 8 bases, and 12 bases stayed unmatched. The germline V gene has CDR1 SGHTA and CDR2 FQGNSA. CDR3 loop: CASSLEVGQGYMKQYF. Here the CDR3 DNA reads TGTGCCAGCAGCTTAGAGGTCGGACAGGGGTACATGAAGCAGTACTTC.

Only one count was recorded for this clone. The V gene is TRBV6-1, the J gene TRBJ1-5; the D is unclear. From germline, CDR1 is MNHNS and CDR2 SASEGT. V shed 0 bases and J shed 0 bases, with 9 bases lying between them. The CDR3 length is 16 residues. The CDR3 coding sequence is TGTGCCAGCAGTGAAGCTTCGGGAGTTAGCAATCAGCCCCAGCATTTT. Translation: CASSEASGVSNQPQHF.

J is TRBJ1-6 and V is TRBV2; 9 nucleotides align to TRBD1. Germline values: CDR1 SNHLY, CDR2 FYNNEI. Trimming at V came to 3 bases and at J to 6 bases, leaving 3 bases not matched to a gene. The CDR3 contains 15 residues. CDR3 DNA sequence: TGTGCCAGCAGTGAGATGGACAGGGGTAATTCACCCCTCCACTTT. Protein: CASSEMDRGNSPLHF.

The gene calls are TRBV7-6 and TRBJ1-6; 8 bases are a match to TRBD1. Per germline, CDR1 SGHVS and CDR2 FNYEAQ. Trimming took 6 bases from V and 0 from J; bases not matched to a gene: 10. The CDR3 length is 18 residues. CDR3 loop: CASSSRGQAGSYNSPLHF. CDR3 nucleotide sequence: TGTGCCAGCAGTTCCCGGGGACAGGCCGGCTCCTATAATTCACCCCTCCACTTT.

The chain recombines TRBV5-1 with TRBJ1-2; perhaps TRBD1 as D (5 bases). The germline V gene has CDR1 SGHRS and CDR2 YFSETQ. CDR3 length: 15 residues. Trimming removed 0 bases from V and 0 bases from J, with 9 bases in between. In DNA form, the CDR3 reads TGCGCCAGCAGCTTGGCGCCAGGGACTAACTATGGCTACACCTTC. It specifies CASSLAPGTNYGYTF.

This clone was found a few times. The gene calls are TRBV4-2 and TRBJ1-5, with D hard to call. V dropped 0 bases and J dropped 3 bases, with 15 bases sitting between them. There are 17 residues in the CDR3. Germline V gene sequence: CDR1 LGHNA, CDR2 YNFKEQ. CDR3 nucleotides: TGTGCCAGCAGCCAAGAAGAGGGCACGGCAAACAATCAGCCCCAGCATTTT. This sequence encodes CASSQEEGTANNQPQHF.

The chain uses TRBV18 and TRBJ1-5; D not certain. In germline, CDR1 is KGHSH, CDR2 LQKENI. This CDR3 region has 14 residues. The V end lost 2 bases, the J end lost 3 bases, and 8 bases lay between the germline ends. The CDR3 coding sequence is TGTGCCAGCTCACCATCAGACTTCAATCAGCCCCAGCATTTT. Amino acids: CASSPSDFNQPQHF.

The rearrangement joins TRBV7-6 to TRBJ1-2, with D possibly being TRBD1 (5 bases). Germline values: CDR1 SGHVS, CDR2 FNYEAQ. The length of the CDR3 is 14 residues. With 4 bases removed from V and 6 bases from J, the gap between germline ends came to 15 bases. The CDR3 sequence is CASSSTGRGDGYTF. The CDR3 DNA reads as TGTGCCAGCAGCTCAACGGGCAGAGGGGATGGCTACACCTTC.

CDR3 nucleotides: TGTGCCAGCAGTACCTGGGACAGGGGAAACTATGGCTACACCTTC. Translation: CASSTWDRGNYGYTF. V gene TRBV6-5 combines with J gene TRBJ1-2; 10 nucleotides align to TRBD1. Germline V gene sequence: CDR1 MNHEY, CDR2 SVGAGI. The length of the CDR3 is 15 residues. Germline trimming cut 5 bases from V and 2 bases from J; bases unmatched to any gene: 5.

The chain recombines TRBV14 with TRBJ2-5, with 10 bases lining up with TRBD2. The germline gives CDR1 SGHDN, CDR2 FVKESK. V was pared by 6 bases and J by 5 bases, with 9 bases of the junction left unmatched. The CDR3 consists of 15 residues. CDR3 sequence reads: CASRALAGGGETQYF. CDR3 in DNA: TGTGCCAGCAGAGCCTTAGCGGGAGGTGGGGAGACCCAGTACTTC.

V is TRBV14 and J is TRBJ1-6; unclear D gene. The CDR3 contains 13 residues. Deletions cut 1 base from V and 6 bases from J, with 4 bases between. Germline CDR1 is SGHDN and CDR2 is FVKESK. The CDR3 region has the DNA TGTGCCAGCAGCCAAGCGTTTAATTCACCCCTCCACTTT. This gives the protein CASSQAFNSPLHF.

The V gene is TRBV27, the J gene TRBJ1-2; 12 bases align to TRBD1. CDR1 is MNHEY and CDR2 is SMNVEV in the germline V gene (reference sequence). The CDR3 has 15 residues. With 5 bases clipped from V and 8 bases from J, the junction kept 9 bases outside the gene matches. For the CDR3, the DNA is TGTGCCAGCAGTCGAAAGGGACAGGGGGCGAGGGGCTACACCTTC. Encoded protein: CASSRKGQGARGYTF.

By sample share, this clone is medium-sized. The V call is TRBV30, the J call TRBJ1-1, with 9 positions matching TRBD1. J gave up 3 bases and V 3 bases, and 8 bases lay outside the gene matches. Germline CDR1 reads GTSNPN; CDR2 reads SVGIG (reference sequence). The CDR3 runs 15 residues. The CDR3 DNA is TGTGCCTGGAGCCCTCCACGACAGGGGGACACTGAAGCTTTCTTT. Translating it yields CAWSPPRQGDTEAFF.

Relative to its sample, this clone is medium-sized. This rearrangement joins TRBV29-1 to TRBJ2-5; 9 bases map to TRBD1. The CDR3 extends over 15 amino acids. Germline V gene sequence: CDR1 SQVTM, CDR2 ANQGSEA. After removal of 5 bases from V and 0 bases from J, the junction contained 7 bases not matched to a gene. The CDR3 region is CSVNGQGSYQETQYF. The DNA of the CDR3 is TGCAGCGTTAACGGACAGGGGTCGTACCAAGAGACCCAGTACTTC. The whole variable domain, remainder taken from reference TRBV29-1 and TRBJ2-5, is SAVISQKPSRDICQRGTSLTIQCQVDSQVTMMFWYRQQPGQSLTLIATANQGSEATYESGFVIDKFPISRPNLTFSTLTVSNMSPEDSSIYLCSVNGQGSYQETQYFGPGTRLLVL.